Sequencing of this T cell receptor beta chain was carried out in a study of beta chain features in type 1 diabetes. Whole-study findings and limits: Among all four CD4+ subsets, Type 1 diabetes patients had TCRB CDR3s that were moderately but significantly shorter.

For this clone: What it binds is unknown.

The CDR3 sequence is 13 residues long. Trimming at V came to 2 bases and at J to 3 bases, leaving 0 bases not matched to a gene. In germline, CDR1 is SGHDN, CDR2 FVKESK. All of the isolated RNA was reverse transcribed, so expressed TCRB transcripts were sequenced. This table comes from immunoSEQ multiplex PCR, and its TCRdb copy is limited to in-frame clones, with some not included. This table holds around 600,000 clones, 9.5% to 15% found once. The receptor comes from a man in his thirties or forties with type 1 diabetes. The sequenced sample consisted of naive CD4+ T cells from blood. The chain has TRBV14 and TRBJ1-1; 7 nucleotides match TRBD1. The CDR3 DNA follows: TGTGCCAGCAGCCAAACAGGGGACACTGAAGCTTTCTTT. Amino acids: CASSQTGDTEAFF.